The clone carrying this T cell receptor beta chain was counted only a few times. Its antigen is unknown. The data stem from a study of cytomegalovirus exposure and HLA in healthy donors. Regarding the study as a whole: As confirmed in vitro, a few CMV-associated chains were specific for CMV antigens. Presence/absence comparisons presumed near-even sequencing depth among donors. As immune exposure information, only CMV serostatus was available. A likely sequencing artifact accounted for one observed cluster of highly shared sequence variants.

CDR1 is MNHEY, CDR2 SMNVEV, per germline (reference sequence). Trimming took 6 bases from V and 4 from J; bases not matched to a gene: 6. The CDR3 has 14 amino acids. PCR amplification relied on 60 Vbeta primers (plus 13 Jbeta primers). Only in-frame clones appear in the TCRdb table, and some are missing; sequencing was by immunoSEQ multiplex PCR. The table records some 99,000 clones, under 80% of them present only once. This chain connects TRBV27 to TRBJ2-7; TRBD2 matches at 10 bases. The receptor was derived from a woman in her forties or fifties in good health and CMV-seropositive. Sequencing input: PBMCs. CDR3 loop: CASRPSGSLYEQYF. The CDR3 DNA reads as TGTGCCAGCAGGCCTAGCGGGAGTCTGTACGAGCAGTACTTC.